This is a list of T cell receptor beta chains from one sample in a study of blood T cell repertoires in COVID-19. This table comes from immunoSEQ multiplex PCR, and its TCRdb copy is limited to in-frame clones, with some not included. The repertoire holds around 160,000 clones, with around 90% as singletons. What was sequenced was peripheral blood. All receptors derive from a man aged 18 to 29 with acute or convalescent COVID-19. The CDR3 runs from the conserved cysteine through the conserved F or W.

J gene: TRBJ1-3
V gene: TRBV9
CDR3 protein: CASSAAPTTGVLPRSGNTIYF

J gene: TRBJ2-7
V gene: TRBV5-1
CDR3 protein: CASRGGKEYEQYF

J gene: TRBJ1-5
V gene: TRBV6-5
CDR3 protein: CASRQGYNQPQHF

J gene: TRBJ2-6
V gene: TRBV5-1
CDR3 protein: CASSFILLGANVLTF

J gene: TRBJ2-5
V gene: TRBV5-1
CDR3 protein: CASSLQGYGGNQETQYF

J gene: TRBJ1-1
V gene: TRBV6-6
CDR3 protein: CASSSAGGGRNTEAFF

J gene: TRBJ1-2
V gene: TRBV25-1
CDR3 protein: CASSELDRKGYTF

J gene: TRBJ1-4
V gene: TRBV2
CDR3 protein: CASSDRRQGLEKLFF

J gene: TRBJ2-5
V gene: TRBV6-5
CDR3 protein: CASSLQGIRETQYF

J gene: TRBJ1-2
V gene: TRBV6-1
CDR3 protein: CASSESKGHLNYGYTF

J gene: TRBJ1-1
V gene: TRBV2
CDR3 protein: CASSQGRPNTEAFF

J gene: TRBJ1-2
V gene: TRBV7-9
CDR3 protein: CASSLLTWGANYGYTF

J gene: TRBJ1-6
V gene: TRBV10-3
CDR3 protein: CAISDWGGGNSPLHF

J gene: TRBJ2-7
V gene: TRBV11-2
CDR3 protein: CASSREGGEQYF

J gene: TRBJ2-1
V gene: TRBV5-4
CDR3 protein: CASSLSHGQFNEQFF

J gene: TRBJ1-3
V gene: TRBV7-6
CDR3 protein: CASSLAEDSDSGNTIYF

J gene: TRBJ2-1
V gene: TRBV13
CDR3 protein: CATGDRVIDNEQFF

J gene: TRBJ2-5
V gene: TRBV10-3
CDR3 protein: CAISEASGGKETQYF

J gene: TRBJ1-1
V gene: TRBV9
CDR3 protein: CASSVVPGRAEAFF

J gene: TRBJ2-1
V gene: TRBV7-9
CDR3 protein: CASSFSGGVSNEQFF

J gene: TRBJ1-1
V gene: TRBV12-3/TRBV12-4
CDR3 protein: CASRMTDRTEAFF

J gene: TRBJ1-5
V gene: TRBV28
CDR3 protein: CASTGEGYSNQPQHF

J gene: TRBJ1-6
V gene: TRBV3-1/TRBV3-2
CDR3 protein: CASSQGQGASPLHF

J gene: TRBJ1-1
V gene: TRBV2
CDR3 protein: CASSDPGGVMNTEAFF

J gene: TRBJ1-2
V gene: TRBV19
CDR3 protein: CASSKGLNYGYTF

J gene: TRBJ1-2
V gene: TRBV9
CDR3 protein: CASSVGGTGDAYGYTF

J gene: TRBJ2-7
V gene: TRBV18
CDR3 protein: CASSQGLAGATEQYF

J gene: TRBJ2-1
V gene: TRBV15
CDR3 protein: CATSRALGGSSYNEQFF

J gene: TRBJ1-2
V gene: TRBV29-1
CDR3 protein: CSVEVSGTGGPPSNYGYTF

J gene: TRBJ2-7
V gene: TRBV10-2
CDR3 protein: CASSESGGFYEQYF

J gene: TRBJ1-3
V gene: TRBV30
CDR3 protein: CAWSVGDRGPGNTIYF

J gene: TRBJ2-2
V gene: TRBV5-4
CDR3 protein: CASSQLAGGELFF

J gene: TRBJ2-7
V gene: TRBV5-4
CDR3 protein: CASTIGPPNLISSYEQYF

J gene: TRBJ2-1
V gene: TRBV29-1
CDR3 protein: CSVEAGAANSYNEQFF

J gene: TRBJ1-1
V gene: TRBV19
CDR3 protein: CASSIVGDSNTEAFF

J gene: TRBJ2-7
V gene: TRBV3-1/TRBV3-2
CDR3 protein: CASSYRSPSSYEQYF

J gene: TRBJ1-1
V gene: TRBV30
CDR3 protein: CAWSVRQGNTEAFF

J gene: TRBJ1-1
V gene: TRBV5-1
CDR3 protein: CASSWGGDTEAFF

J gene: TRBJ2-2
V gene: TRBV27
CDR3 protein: CASSLRLAGGYSGELFF

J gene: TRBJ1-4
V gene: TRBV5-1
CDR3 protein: CASTLSSGVYGEKLFF

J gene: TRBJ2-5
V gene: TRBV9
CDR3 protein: CASSVGGQQETQYF

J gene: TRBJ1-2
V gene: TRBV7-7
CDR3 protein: CARDRGRGTGGYTF

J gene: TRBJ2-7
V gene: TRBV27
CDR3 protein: CASSEGEWSEQYF

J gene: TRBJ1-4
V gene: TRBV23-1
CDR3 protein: CASSQSLDSTATNEKLFF

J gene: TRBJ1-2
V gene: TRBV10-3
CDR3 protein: CAMKTGKTNYGYTF

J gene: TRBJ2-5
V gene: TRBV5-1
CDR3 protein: CASRQGPEETQYF

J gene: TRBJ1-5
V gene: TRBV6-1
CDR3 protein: CASSEWGQGNQPQHF

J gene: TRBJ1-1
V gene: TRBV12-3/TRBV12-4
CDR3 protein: CASSRGQTAAFF

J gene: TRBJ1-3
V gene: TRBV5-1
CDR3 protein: CASSLDRGTGNTIYF

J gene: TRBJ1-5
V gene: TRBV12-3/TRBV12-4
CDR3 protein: CASSLGANQPQHF

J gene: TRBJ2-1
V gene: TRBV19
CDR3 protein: CASSIEDRGRTPQFF

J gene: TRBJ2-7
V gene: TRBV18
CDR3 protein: CASSPPDRGGPYEQYF

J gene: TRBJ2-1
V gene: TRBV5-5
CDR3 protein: CASSLEKRGVSYNEQFF

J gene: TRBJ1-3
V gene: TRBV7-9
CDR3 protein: CASSRAGGVGNTIYF